This TCR beta chain was observed in a study of T cell changes during pregnancy in multiple sclerosis. The table came from immunoSEQ multiplex PCR; TCRdb's copy has only in-frame clones and leaves some out. The table includes tens of thousands of clones, roughly 91% detected once. This CDR3 is 13 amino acids long. Germline V gene lookup returns CDR1 GTSNPN and CDR2 SVGIG (reference sequence). V lost 1 base and J lost 4; bases outside the gene matches: 0. The starting material was CD4+ T cells from peripheral blood mononuclear cells, obtained in the first trimester of pregnancy. This chain connects TRBV30 to TRBJ1-5; TRBD1 matches at 8 bases. The TCR comes from a female donor with multiple sclerosis, enrolled in a pregnancy study. The CDR3 loop reads CAWSGQGNQPQHF. The CDR3 DNA follows: TGTGCCTGGAGTGGACAGGGGAATCAGCCCCAGCATTTT.